The 32 T cell receptor beta chains in this list originate from one sample, sequenced in a study of T cell responses to AZD1222 COVID-19 vaccine (dated by TCRdb to the early 2020s). The sample's time point label, in plain terms: baseline before first vaccination. Library preparation employed the immunoSEQ multiplex PCR assay. The table was pulled from immuneACCESS by TCRdb, which kept in-frame rearrangements only. Such tables lose some clones; where checked, under half of the loss comes from unresolved V genes, and the rest has no known cause. Present in this sample are tens of thousands of clones, roughly 86% of which were seen just once. The biggest ten clones account for under 7% of the sample. Sequenced material: peripheral blood, taken on day 0 of AZD1222 vaccination. These receptors all stem from an adult in good health.

The chain has TRBV5-1 and TRBJ2-1; D gene ambiguous. The CDR3 runs to 15 residues. V was pared by 0 bases and J by 0 bases, with 7 bases between. Germline V gene lookup returns CDR1 SGHRS and CDR2 YFSETQ. Here the CDR3 DNA reads TGCGCCAGCAGCTTGGGCGATATCTCCTACAATGAGCAGTTCTTC. This gives the protein CASSLGDISYNEQFF.

J is TRBJ2-2 and V is TRBV30; 13 bases agree with TRBD2. The germline V gene encodes CDR1 GTSNPN and CDR2 SVGIG (reference sequence). Trimming took 3 bases from V and 2 from J; bases not matched to a gene: 15. The CDR3 is 20 residues long. The CDR3 protein is CAWRGGLWTSGSVNTGELFF. Here the CDR3 DNA reads TGTGCCTGGAGAGGGGGTCTTTGGACTAGCGGGAGTGTAAACACCGGGGAGCTGTTTTTT.

This clone was observed once. The V gene is TRBV4-3, the J gene TRBJ1-4, with D uncertain. Trimming took off 2 bases at V and 7 bases at J, with 26 bases between the two ends. The CDR3 is 19 amino acids. Germline V gene sequence: CDR1 LGHNA, CDR2 YSLEER. CDR3 region: CASSQTQTWTLFEGEKLFF. The DNA of the CDR3 is TGCGCCAGCAGCCAAACTCAAACCTGGACTCTCTTCGAGGGTGAAAAACTGTTTTTT.

The chain employs TRBV6-2 or TRBV6-3 and TRBJ2-7, with D possibly TRBD2 on 5 matching bases. The germline gives CDR1 MNHEY, CDR2 SVGEGT. V lost 0 bases and J lost 2, with 11 bases in between. There are 15 residues in the CDR3. CDR3 region: CASSYSLAPTYEQYF. The CDR3 DNA sequence: TGTGCCAGCAGTTACTCCTTAGCGCCAACCTACGAGCAGTACTTC.

V gene TRBV9 combines with J gene TRBJ2-2; D call uncertain. Germline values: CDR1 SGDLS, CDR2 YYNGEE. The length of the CDR3 is 16 residues. V lost 0 bases to trimming and J lost 3 bases, with 12 bases between them. Here the CDR3 reads CASSVGGLTYTGELFF. The CDR3 DNA reads TGTGCCAGCAGCGTAGGCGGTCTGACTTACACCGGGGAGCTGTTTTTT.

J is TRBJ2-7 and V is TRBV28; D gene unclear. CDR1 and CDR2 from the germline V gene are MDHEN and SYDVKM. Trimming removed 2 bases from V and 0 bases from J, with 14 bases in between. The CDR3 has 16 amino acids. For the CDR3, the DNA is TGTGCCAGCAGTTTAACGGCAGGTCCCCTCTCCTACGAGCAGTACTTC. This codes for CASSLTAGPLSYEQYF.

In DNA form, the CDR3 reads TGTGCCACCAGCAGGACCACCCTGGACAGGGTGTCGACCTACGAGCAGTACTTC. Protein sequence: CATSRTTLDRVSTYEQYF. The chain recombines TRBV15 with TRBJ2-7; 8 bases align to TRBD1. This CDR3 is 18 amino acids long. V dropped 3 bases and J dropped 2; count of bases not matched to a gene: 15. Germline V gives CDR1 LNHNV, CDR2 YYDKDF (reference sequence).

V gene TRBV13 combines with J gene TRBJ1-5, with D possibly TRBD1 on 5 matching bases. Germline loops: CDR1 PRHDT, CDR2 FYEKMQ (reference sequence). V lost 3 bases to trimming and J lost 6 bases, with 9 bases between them. This CDR3 has 13 amino acids. The CDR3 bases are TGTGCCAGCAGCTTTGGGGCTTCTCAGCCCCAGCATTTT. Translating it yields CASSFGASQPQHF. The complete variable domain, with remaining parts taken from reference TRBV13 and TRBJ1-5, reads AAGVIQSPRHLIKEKRETATLKCYPIPRHDTVYWYQQGPGQDPQFLISFYEKMQSDKGSIPDRFSAQQFSDYHSELNMSSLELGDSALYFCASSFGASQPQHFGDGTRLSIL.

As to this clone: A much bigger clone sits one base away, suggesting this may be a read error. V and J are TRBV5-6 and TRBJ2-7, with unresolved D. This CDR3 has 11 residues. Germline CDR1 reads SGHDT; CDR2 reads YYEEEE. Trimming removed 3 bases from V and 1 base from J, with 2 bases in between. CDR3 loop: CASSSSYEQYF. The CDR3, as DNA: TGTGCCAGCAGCTCGTCCTACGAGCAGTACTTC. The full variable domain, its missing parts supplied by reference TRBV5-6 and TRBJ2-7, is DAGVTQSPTHLIKTRGQQVTLRCSPKSGHDTVSWYQQALGQGPQFIFQYYEEEERQRGNFPDRFSGHQFPNYSSELNVNALLLGDSALYLCASSSSYEQYFGPGTRLTVT.

This sequence joins TRBV3-1 (or the pseudogene TRBV3-2) and TRBJ2-1, with D unresolved. Germline V gene lookup returns CDR1 LGHDT and CDR2 YNNKEL (reference sequence). The CDR3 spans 15 residues. V was shortened by 0 bases and J by 1 base, with 7 bases between the two germline ends. CDR3 coding DNA: TGTGCCAGCAGCCAAGATTTACTATCCTACAATGAGCAGTTCTTC. This sequence encodes CASSQDLLSYNEQFF.

The chain uses TRBV15 and TRBJ1-4; D ambiguous. The length of the CDR3 is 13 residues. Germline V gene sequence: CDR1 LNHNV, CDR2 YYDKDF (reference sequence). V lost 0 bases, J lost 7 bases, and 6 bases lay in between. CDR3: CATSRDRVEKLFF. The CDR3 DNA follows: TGTGCCACCAGCAGAGATCGGGTTGAAAAACTGTTTTTT.

The chain carries TRBV28 and TRBJ2-7; no definite D call. Trimming left V 3 bases short and J 4 bases short, with 13 bases between. Germline V gene data show CDR1 as MDHEN and CDR2 as SYDVKM. The CDR3 totals 14 residues. The CDR3 sequence is CASSFGHKGYEQYF. CDR3 nucleotides: TGTGCCAGCAGTTTTGGGCACAAGGGATACGAGCAGTACTTC. The full variable domain, rest sourced from reference TRBV28 and TRBJ2-7, is DVKVTQSSRYLVKRTGEKVFLECVQDMDHENMFWYRQDPGLGLRLIYFSYDVKMKEKGDIPEGYSVSREKKERFSLILESASTNQTSMYLCASSFGHKGYEQYFGPGTRLTVT.

The chain links TRBV6-5 to TRBJ2-7, with 7 bases aligning to TRBD1. The CDR3 runs 13 residues. Trimming cost V 7 bases and J 3 bases; bases outside gene matches: 6. The germline V gene encodes CDR1 MNHEY and CDR2 SVGAGI. The CDR3 region has the DNA TGTGCCAGCATATCCGGGACAGTCTACGAGCAGTACTTC. This gives the protein CASISGTVYEQYF.

The chain joins TRBV11-2 to TRBJ2-3; 12 bases line up with TRBD2. This CDR3 has 16 residues. Germline assignment: CDR1 SGHAT and CDR2 FQNNGV. V lost 0 bases and J lost 5; bases outside the gene matches: 3. The chain's CDR3 is CASSLERGLAGDTQYF. For the CDR3, the DNA is TGTGCCAGCAGCTTAGAGCGGGGACTAGCGGGAGATACGCAGTATTTT. Drawing the rest from reference TRBV11-2 and TRBJ2-3, the complete variable domain is EAGVAQSPRYKIIEKRQSVAFWCNPISGHATLYWYQQILGQGPKLLIQFQNNGVVDDSQLPKDRFSAERLKGVDSTLKIQPAKLEDSAVYLCASSLERGLAGDTQYFGPGTRLTVL.

J is TRBJ1-1 and V is TRBV27; D is undetermined. The CDR3 runs to 15 residues. Trimming shortened V by 6 bases and J by 1 base, and 15 bases separated the two germline ends. Looked up from germline, CDR1 is MNHEY and CDR2 is SMNVEV (reference sequence). In nucleotides, the CDR3 is TGTGCCAGCAGGAAGAGGGCGGAACCGAACACTGAAGCTTTCTTT. As protein: CASRKRAEPNTEAFF.

This clone was seen once. This chain links TRBV13 with TRBJ1-1; no firm D call. This CDR3 is 12 amino acids long. V was cut by 6 bases and J by 1 base, with 6 bases left in between. CDR1 and CDR2 (germline): PRHDT, FYEKMQ (reference sequence). The CDR3 DNA reads TGTGCCAGCAGAACGGGGAACACTGAAGCTTTCTTT. It is translated as CASRTGNTEAFF. Complete variable domain (other parts from reference TRBV13 and TRBJ1-1): AAGVIQSPRHLIKEKRETATLKCYPIPRHDTVYWYQQGPGQDPQFLISFYEKMQSDKGSIPDRFSAQQFSDYHSELNMSSLELGDSALYFCASRTGNTEAFFGQGTRLTVV.

The chain recombines TRBV18 with TRBJ2-5; D remains unclear. Deletions cut 1 base from V and 1 base from J, with 4 bases between. The CDR3 loop spans 13 amino acids. The germline V gene has CDR1 KGHSH and CDR2 LQKENI. The DNA of the CDR3 is TGTGCCAGCTCACCACGGCGCCAAGAGACCCAGTACTTC. This encodes CASSPRRQETQYF.

V is TRBV5-1 and J is TRBJ2-7; 10 bases match TRBD2. The CDR3 is made up of 17 amino acids. After removal of 0 bases from V and 7 bases from J, the junction contained 13 bases not matched to a gene. Germline values: CDR1 SGHRS, CDR2 YFSETQ. The CDR3 DNA reads as TGCGCCAGCAGCTTGGCCGCTAGCGGGAGCCTCGCTTTGGAGCAGTACTTC. Protein sequence: CASSLAASGSLALEQYF. The entire variable domain, with the rest obtained from reference TRBV5-1 and TRBJ2-7, is as follows: KAGVTQTPRYLIKTRGQQVTLSCSPISGHRSVSWYQQTPGQGLQFLFEYFSETQRNKGNFPGRFSGRQFSNSRSEMNVSTLELGDSALYLCASSLAASGSLALEQYFGPGTRLTVT.

In this sample, this clone turned up once. The J gene is TRBJ1-4, the V gene TRBV28; D unresolved. The V end lost 6 bases, the J end lost 5 bases, and 13 bases lay between the germline ends. The CDR3 is 14 residues long. Per germline, CDR1 MDHEN and CDR2 SYDVKM. This CDR3 reads CASSTRQRNEKLFF. CDR3 DNA sequence: TGTGCCAGCAGCACCCGTCAGAGGAATGAAAAACTGTTTTTT.

The rearrangement uses TRBV19 and TRBJ2-2; 8 nucleotides agree with TRBD1. Trimming removed 5 bases from V and 2 bases from J; junction bases left unmatched: 10. Germline values: CDR1 LNHDA, CDR2 SQIVND (reference sequence). The CDR3 sequence is 17 residues long. Here the CDR3 reads CASSAASPGGNTGELFF. In DNA form, the CDR3 reads TGTGCCAGTAGTGCGGCCTCACCAGGGGGCAACACCGGGGAGCTGTTTTTT.

The CDR3 region is CASSLQPGTGAYGYTF. For the CDR3, the DNA is TGTGCCAGCAGTTTACAACCCGGGACAGGGGCCTATGGCTACACCTTC. The chain combines TRBV28 with TRBJ1-2; 10 bases are a match to TRBD1. This CDR3 spans 16 amino acids. CDR1 and CDR2 (germline): MDHEN, SYDVKM. The junction had 7 bases not matched to a gene; V was cut back by 2 bases and J by 4 bases.

The V gene is TRBV24-1, the J gene TRBJ1-1; no clear D gene. The CDR3 runs 15 residues. Trimming stripped 3 bases from V and 10 bases from J, with 20 bases between. CDR1 is KGHDR, CDR2 SFDVKD, per germline. CDR3: CATSDPAGPSVGAFF. In DNA form, the CDR3 reads TGTGCCACCAGTGATCCCGCCGGACCGTCGGTCGGAGCTTTCTTT.

The rearrangement links TRBV6-6 to TRBJ2-7; D unresolved. Deletions cut 5 bases from V and 3 bases from J, with 14 bases between. Germline lookup yields CDR1 MNHNY and CDR2 SVGAGI (reference sequence). The CDR3 covers 14 residues. CDR3 DNA: TGTGCCAGCAGTAACGAGAACTCGGTCTACGAGCAGTACTTC. It yields the protein CASSNENSVYEQYF.

The chain recombines TRBV5-4 with TRBJ2-3; TRBD2 agrees at 13 bases. This CDR3 region has 16 residues. Germline-derived CDR1 and CDR2 are SGHNT and YYREEE (reference sequence). The ends lost 6 bases at V and 5 bases at J; junction bases unmatched: 9. CDR3 region: CASTQLAGGPIDTQYF. CDR3 sequence (DNA): TGTGCCAGCACCCAACTAGCGGGAGGGCCTATAGATACGCAGTATTTT.

The sample holds a few counts of this clone. V is TRBV19 and J is TRBJ1-1; 7 bases line up with TRBD1. The trim removed 7 bases at V and 6 bases at J, leaving 2 bases unmatched. Germline V gene sequence: CDR1 LNHDA, CDR2 SQIVND (reference sequence). The CDR3 totals 11 residues. CDR3 loop: CASIGTAEAFF. The CDR3 DNA reads as TGTGCCAGTATAGGGACAGCTGAAGCTTTCTTT. The complete variable domain, with remaining parts taken from reference TRBV19 and TRBJ1-1, reads DGGITQSPKYLFRKEGQNVTLSCEQNLNHDAMYWYRQDPGQGLRLIYYSQIVNDFQKGDIAEGYSVSREKKESFPLTVTSAQKNPTAFYLCASIGTAEAFFGQGTRLTVV.

V is TRBV5-4 and J is TRBJ2-1; 8 nucleotides line up with TRBD2. The CDR3 loop spans 16 amino acids. Germline V gene sequence: CDR1 SGHNT, CDR2 YYREEE (reference sequence). V lost 0 bases to trimming and J lost 7 bases; unmatched junction nucleotides: 9. CDR3 nucleotide sequence: TGTGCCAGCAGCTTGGAAACGGGAGGGCCAGGGAATGAGCAGTTCTTC. This gives the protein CASSLETGGPGNEQFF. Using reference TRBV5-4 and TRBJ2-1 for the parts outside the CDR3, the full variable domain is ETGVTQSPTHLIKTRGQQVTLRCSSQSGHNTVSWYQQALGQGPQFIFQYYREEENGRGNFPPRFSGLQFPNYSSELNVNALELDDSALYLCASSLETGGPGNEQFFGPGTRLTVL.

The CDR3 loop reads CASSEADYNSPLHF. CDR3 DNA sequence: TGTGCCAGCAGCGAGGCAGACTATAATTCACCCCTCCACTTT. The V gene is TRBV9, the J gene TRBJ1-6; D uncertain. Germline V gene sequence: CDR1 SGDLS, CDR2 YYNGEE. Trimming removed 3 bases at V and 3 bases at J, with 7 bases between. The length of the CDR3 is 14 residues.

J is TRBJ2-7 and V is TRBV10-3; D gene ambiguous. CDR1 ENHRY and CDR2 SYGVKD come from the germline V gene. V shed 0 bases and J shed 4 bases, with 7 bases lying between them. This CDR3 spans 13 amino acids. DNA for the CDR3: TGTGCCATCAGTGAGTCGATACTGTACGAGCAGTACTTC. Amino acids: CAISESILYEQYF.

The chain uses TRBV27 and TRBJ1-2, with 7 bases identical to TRBD1. The germline V gene encodes CDR1 MNHEY and CDR2 SMNVEV (reference sequence). The CDR3 is 14 amino acids. The ends lost 5 bases at V and 3 bases at J; junction bases unmatched: 6. In DNA form, the CDR3 reads TGTGCCAGCAGTCCCGACAGGGCCTACTATGGCTACACCTTC. Its protein is CASSPDRAYYGYTF.

The table lists this clone with a count of one. This chain uses TRBV30 with TRBJ1-1, with D possibly TRBD1 on 5 matching bases. The CDR3 runs 12 residues. CDR1 GTSNPN and CDR2 SVGIG come from the germline V gene (reference sequence). Trimming removed 3 bases at V and 4 bases at J, with 9 bases between. The CDR3 spells CAWRGRVTEAFF. As DNA, the CDR3 is TGTGCCTGGAGGGGGCGGGTCACTGAAGCTTTCTTT.

The chain employs TRBV5-1 and TRBJ1-3; perhaps TRBD1 as D (5 bases). The V and J ends lost 4 bases and 0 bases respectively, with 14 bases between them. This CDR3 region has 16 residues. Germline values: CDR1 SGHRS, CDR2 YFSETQ. CDR3 coding DNA: TGCGCCAGCAGCATGTATGGGACTTTCTCTGGAAACACCATATATTTT. It translates to CASSMYGTFSGNTIYF.

This sequence joins TRBV7-9 and TRBJ1-2; possible D gene TRBD1, 5 bases. Germline V gene sequence: CDR1 SEHNR, CDR2 FQNEAQ (reference sequence). V dropped 5 bases and J dropped 8 bases, with 12 bases sitting between them. This CDR3 spans 12 amino acids. The CDR3 sequence is CASSRDVPGYTF. Here the CDR3 DNA reads TGTGCCAGCAGCAGGGACGTGCCGGGCTACACCTTC. Drawing the rest from reference TRBV7-9 and TRBJ1-2, the complete variable domain is DTGVSQNPRHKITKRGQNVTFRCDPISEHNRLYWYRQTLGQGPEFLTYFQNEAQLEKSRLLSDRFSAERPKGSFSTLEIQRTEQGDSAMYLCASSRDVPGYTFGSGTRLTVV.